The source of this T cell receptor beta chain is a study of blood T cell repertoires in COVID-19. Across the study: Acute-phase and convalescent COVID-19 samples originated in the United States, Italy and Spain.

This CDR3 has 19 residues. The V gene's germline CDR1 is SGHKS and CDR2 YYEKEE (reference sequence). Losses at the gene ends were 4 bases for V and 1 base for J; bases not matched to a gene: 19. Per the original data handling: The assay estimated nucleated cells by amplifying reference gene primers. The assay was immunoSEQ multiplex PCR, and TCRdb's table has in-frame clones only and misses some. V, J and clone size are taken as reported in that table, and D and trimming were inferred from the DNA itself. The sample has just over 35,000 clones, approximately 91% seen once. The sequence derives from a human donor in a cohort sampled during active COVID-19. The chain joins TRBV5-5 to TRBJ2-7; 8 nucleotides line up with TRBD1. Sequencing input: peripheral blood. In DNA form, the CDR3 reads TGTGCCAGCAGCGGGGGGCCAGGGGGCGTAGGAGTAGGGTCCTACGAGCAGTACTTC. Protein sequence: CASSGGPGGVGVGSYEQYF.